A single sample is the source of the 29 T cell receptor beta chains below, sequenced in a study of T cell responses to AZD1222 COVID-19 vaccine. Profiled with immunoSEQ multiplex PCR; TCRdb holds only in-frame clones, not every one. The sample lists about 72,000 clones; roughly 89% were seen once. The input for sequencing was peripheral blood, taken on day 0 of AZD1222 vaccination. The origin of the receptors is an adult in good health.

The V and J genes are TRBV3-1 (or the pseudogene TRBV3-2) and TRBJ1-1, with 8 bases fitting TRBD1. Trimming took 6 bases from V and 5 from J; bases not matched to a gene: 5. This CDR3 is built from 13 residues. The V gene's germline CDR1 is LGHDT and CDR2 YNNKEL (reference sequence). Here the CDR3 DNA reads TGTGCCAGCAGAGACAGGGGAGGGACTGAAGCTTTCTTT. Encoded protein: CASRDRGGTEAFF.

DNA of the CDR3: TGTGCCAGCAGTGAATTGCCGAACACTGAAGCTTTCTTT. It codes for CASSELPNTEAFF. The rearrangement links TRBV6-4 to TRBJ1-1; D ambiguous. The CDR3 has 13 residues. Per the germline V gene, CDR1 is MRHNA and CDR2 is SNTAGT. The ends were cut back, 3 bases at V and 1 base at J, with 6 bases in the middle.

The chain couples TRBV5-8 to TRBJ2-1; D uncertain. V was clipped by 4 bases and J by 7 bases, with 12 bases between them. The CDR3 extends over 13 amino acids. Germline assignment: CDR1 SGHTS and CDR2 YDEGEE. The CDR3 DNA reads TGTGCCAGCAGCCTGGTTTACCCAAATGAGCAGTTCTTC. It translates to CASSLVYPNEQFF. Looking up the rest from reference TRBV5-8 and TRBJ2-1 gives the full variable domain: EAGVTQSPTHLIKTRGQQATLRCSPISGHTSVYWYQQALGLGLQFLLWYDEGEERNRGNFPPRFSGRQFPNYSSELNVNALELEDSALYLCASSLVYPNEQFFGPGTRLTVL.

The J gene is TRBJ1-1, the V gene TRBV9; 8 positions agree with TRBD1. CDR3 size: 12 residues. Germline V lookup: CDR1 SGDLS, CDR2 YYNGEE. Trimming removed 3 bases from V and 8 bases from J; junction bases left unmatched: 3. The CDR3 DNA sequence: TGTGCCAGCAGCGCATCAGGGGGCGAAGCTTTCTTT. Protein product: CASSASGGEAFF.

This clone was seen a single time. The chain carries TRBV30 and TRBJ2-7; D gene uncertain. Germline CDR1 reads GTSNPN; CDR2 reads SVGIG (reference sequence). V lost 0 bases and J 2 bases, leaving 8 bases between the germline ends. The CDR3 is 13 amino acids. The CDR3 DNA reads TGTGCCTGGAGTGTTCTTGGAACCTACGAGCAGTACTTC. This sequence encodes CAWSVLGTYEQYF.

The rearrangement joins TRBV5-1 to TRBJ2-7, with a possible D match to TRBD2 (7 bases). The CDR3 has 17 residues. V shed 0 bases and J shed 0 bases, with 16 bases lying between them. Germline assignment: CDR1 SGHRS and CDR2 YFSETQ. Written as DNA, the CDR3 is TGCGCCAGCAGCTTGGCCCCGAGGGGGGGGAGCTCCTACGAGCAGTACTTC. Protein sequence: CASSLAPRGGSSYEQYF.

V is TRBV6-2 or TRBV6-3 and J is TRBJ1-6; no firm D call. The CDR3 has 14 residues. In germline, CDR1 is MNHEY, CDR2 SVGEGT. Trimming took off 6 bases at V and 7 bases at J, with 13 bases between the two ends. CDR3 sequence reads: CASSSPPENSPLHF. CDR3 DNA: TGTGCCAGCAGCAGCCCGCCGGAGAATTCACCCCTCCACTTT.

The chain has TRBV5-4 and TRBJ1-4; D is unclear. Trimming took 1 base from V and 1 from J, leaving 8 bases between them. The CDR3 runs 15 residues. CDR1 is SGHNT and CDR2 is YYREEE in the germline V gene (reference sequence). As DNA, the CDR3 is TGTGCCAGCAGCTTGCGTCGCGGAACTAATGAAAAACTGTTTTTT. Its translation: CASSLRRGTNEKLFF.

This CDR3 reads CASSQGDTDTQYF. In DNA, the CDR3 is TGTGCCAGTAGTCAGGGGGACACAGATACGCAGTATTTT. The rearrangement links TRBV19 to TRBJ2-3; 7 bases match TRBD1. CDR1 and CDR2 from the germline V gene are LNHDA and SQIVND (reference sequence). The CDR3 totals 13 residues. With V trimmed by 5 bases and J by 2 bases, 1 base remained unmatched.

This sequence joins TRBV10-3 and TRBJ2-1, with 10 bases fitting TRBD1. The germline gives CDR1 ENHRY, CDR2 SYGVKD. There are 15 residues in the CDR3. Losses at the gene ends were 0 bases for V and 9 bases for J; bases not matched to a gene: 5. This CDR3 is CAISESRDRGGEQFF. The CDR3 DNA follows: TGTGCCATCAGTGAGTCTCGGGACAGGGGCGGTGAGCAGTTCTTC.

The rearrangement links TRBV5-6 to TRBJ2-7; no clear D gene. The CDR3 totals 14 residues. CDR1 SGHDT and CDR2 YYEEEE come from the germline V gene. The germline V and J ends were trimmed by 0 bases and 5 bases, with 12 bases remaining between them. The CDR3 loop reads CASSLEVGHNEQYF. As DNA, the CDR3 is TGTGCCAGCAGCTTGGAAGTAGGGCATAACGAGCAGTACTTC.

The chain has TRBV10-2 and TRBJ1-1; possible D gene TRBD1, 6 bases. The CDR3 loop spans 15 amino acids. Germline CDR1 and CDR2: WSHSY and SAAADI. The V and J ends lost 2 bases and 3 bases respectively, with 13 bases between them. The CDR3 coding sequence is TGCGCCAGCAGTGAGGCCACCCCAGGGGACACTGAAGCTTTCTTT. Translating gives CASSEATPGDTEAFF.

This rearrangement joins TRBV30 to TRBJ1-1; D is undetermined. The CDR3 is 13 amino acids. Germline lookup yields CDR1 GTSNPN and CDR2 SVGIG (reference sequence). Trimming stripped 0 bases from V and 4 bases from J, with 9 bases between. This CDR3 reads CAWSVLISTEAFF. CDR3 DNA sequence: TGTGCCTGGAGTGTACTGATCAGCACTGAAGCTTTCTTT.

This clone was detected only once. The chain has TRBV21-1 and TRBJ2-7. TRBV21-1 constitutes a pseudogene. The CDR3 has 10 residues. CDR3 nucleotide sequence: TGTGCCTCCAAGGTAGGGGAGCAGTACTTC. Translated: CASKVGEQYF.

This clone appeared once. The CDR3 spells CAWRGGDQGNGELFF. For the CDR3, the DNA is TGTGCCTGGAGGGGCGGCGATCAGGGGAACGGGGAGCTGTTTTTT. This chain links TRBV30 with TRBJ2-2; a weak D match, TRBD1 (6 bases). The CDR3 contains 15 residues. Germline V gene lookup returns CDR1 GTSNPN and CDR2 SVGIG (reference sequence). Trimming removed 3 bases at V and 7 bases at J, with 18 bases between.

J is TRBJ1-4 and V is TRBV5-5; D is uncertain. The CDR3 contains 15 residues. Germline loops: CDR1 SGHKS, CDR2 YYEKEE (reference sequence). Trimming took off 2 bases at V and 8 bases at J, with 16 bases between the two ends. CDR3 nucleotides: TGTGCCAGCAGCTTCATTCAAGGCGGTGGGGAAAAACTGTTTTTT. This gives the protein CASSFIQGGGEKLFF. Full variable domain (missing parts from reference TRBV5-5 and TRBJ1-4): DAGVTQSPTHLIKTRGQQVTLRCSPISGHKSVSWYQQVLGQGPQFIFQYYEKEERGRGNFPDRFSARQFPNYSSELNVNALLLGDSALYLCASSFIQGGGEKLFFGSGTQLSVL.

This chain uses TRBV10-3 with TRBJ2-3; weak D call: TRBD1 (6 bases). In germline, CDR1 is ENHRY, CDR2 SYGVKD. This CDR3 is 14 amino acids long. Trimming pared 2 bases from V and 5 bases from J, leaving 11 bases between. The CDR3, as DNA: TGTGCCATCAGTGAGCCGAGACAGGTAGATACGCAGTATTTT. Amino acids: CAISEPRQVDTQYF.

The genes are TRBV27 and TRBJ1-4; no clear D. Germline CDR1 and CDR2: MNHEY and SMNVEV (reference sequence). V lost 6 bases, J lost 5 bases, and 13 bases lay in between. This CDR3 contains 14 residues. CDR3 sequence reads: CASRGWPENEKLFF. CDR3 bases: TGTGCCAGCAGGGGATGGCCGGAGAATGAAAAACTGTTTTTT. Filled out from reference TRBV27 and TRBJ1-4, the complete variable domain reads EAQVTQNPRYLITVTGKKLTVTCSQNMNHEYMSWYRQDPGLGLRQIYYSMNVEVTDKGDVPEGYKVSRKEKRNFPLILESPSPNQTSLYFCASRGWPENEKLFFGSGTQLSVL.

J is TRBJ2-7 and V is TRBV4-1; tentatively, D is TRBD2 (5 bases). The germline V gene has CDR1 MGHRA and CDR2 YSYEKL. Trimming stripped 4 bases from V and 4 bases from J, with 8 bases between. The CDR3 length is 12 residues. CDR3 nucleotides: TGCGCCAGCAGCCTAACTAGATACGAGCAGTACTTC. Translation gives CASSLTRYEQYF.

This chain uses TRBV7-6 with TRBJ2-5, with 10 bases that match TRBD1. CDR1 is SGHVS, CDR2 FNYEAQ, per germline. This CDR3 region has 15 residues. The V segment lost 7 bases and the J segment 3 bases; nucleotides outside the gene matches: 8. CDR3 amino acids: CASTFKGTGEETQYF. The CDR3 DNA reads TGTGCCAGCACCTTCAAAGGGACAGGGGAAGAGACCCAGTACTTC.

The rearrangement uses TRBV25-1 and TRBJ2-1; D may match TRBD1 or TRBD2 (5 bases each). The CDR3 consists of 15 residues. The germline gives CDR1 MGHDK, CDR2 SYGVNS. V was pared by 3 bases and J by 5 bases, with 14 bases between. The CDR3 region is CASSEGVRVHNEQFF. CDR3 nucleotide sequence: TGTGCCAGCAGTGAGGGGGTGCGGGTCCACAATGAGCAGTTCTTC.

This chain links TRBV6-5 with TRBJ1-1; D gene uncertain. The CDR3 length is 14 residues. V was trimmed by 5 bases and J by 1 base, leaving 11 bases between them. Germline V gives CDR1 MNHEY, CDR2 SVGAGI. DNA for the CDR3: TGTGCCAGCAGTCCGGGGATGAGGAACACTGAAGCTTTCTTT. Protein product: CASSPGMRNTEAFF.

The chain carries TRBV20-1 and TRBJ2-3; a weak D match, TRBD2 (6 bases). Germline values: CDR1 DFQATT, CDR2 SNEGSKA (reference sequence). Trimming took off 3 bases at V and 5 bases at J, with 12 bases between the two ends. The CDR3 totals 13 residues. The CDR3 loop is CSASEGGGDTQYF. DNA for the CDR3: TGCAGTGCTAGTGAGGGAGGAGGAGATACGCAGTATTTT.

V and J are TRBV7-9 and TRBJ1-4; maybe TRBD1 (6 bases). The CDR3 has 16 amino acids. Germline lookup yields CDR1 SEHNR and CDR2 FQNEAQ (reference sequence). Trimming stripped 1 base from V and 6 bases from J, with 15 bases between. As DNA, the CDR3 is TGTGCCAGCAGCTTAGGACAGGCCCATTGGGATGAAAAACTGTTTTTT. As protein: CASSLGQAHWDEKLFF.

The J gene is TRBJ1-5, the V gene TRBV2; 7 nucleotides match TRBD1. The CDR3 is 15 amino acids. Germline CDR1 and CDR2: SNHLY and FYNNEI. V lost 5 bases, J lost 4 bases, and 8 bases stayed unmatched. The chain's CDR3 is CASSILDRSNQPQHF. CDR3 in DNA: TGTGCCAGCAGTATTCTGGACAGGAGTAATCAGCCCCAGCATTTT. Complete variable domain (other parts from reference TRBV2 and TRBJ1-5): EPEVTQTPSHQVTQMGQEVILRCVPISNHLYFYWYRQILGQKVEFLVSFYNNEISEKSEIFDDQFSVERPDGSNFTLKIRSTKLEDSAMYFCASSILDRSNQPQHFGDGTRLSIL.

The gene calls are TRBV2 and TRBJ2-3; TRBD1 might be the D (7 bases). Looked up from germline, CDR1 is SNHLY and CDR2 is FYNNEI. This CDR3 contains 15 residues. Deletions cut 2 bases from V and 2 bases from J, with 11 bases between. In DNA, the CDR3 is TGTGCCAGCAGTGAACAGGGGGGACACACAGATACGCAGTATTTT. This sequence encodes CASSEQGGHTDTQYF. The full variable domain, its missing parts supplied by reference TRBV2 and TRBJ2-3, is EPEVTQTPSHQVTQMGQEVILRCVPISNHLYFYWYRQILGQKVEFLVSFYNNEISEKSEIFDDQFSVERPDGSNFTLKIRSTKLEDSAMYFCASSEQGGHTDTQYFGPGTRLTVL.

The V and J genes are TRBV28 and TRBJ2-7, with D perhaps TRBD2 (5 bases). With 3 bases removed from V and 0 bases from J, the gap between germline ends came to 21 bases. From germline, CDR1 is MDHEN and CDR2 SYDVKM. CDR3 length equals 18 residues. This CDR3 reads CASSFPDAQAVSSYEQYF. For the CDR3, the DNA is TGTGCCAGCAGTTTCCCCGACGCACAAGCGGTGAGCTCCTACGAGCAGTACTTC.

The CDR3 here is CASRDRGSGELFF. CDR3 nucleotides: TGTGCCAGCAGAGACAGGGGCTCCGGGGAGCTGTTTTTT. This chain uses TRBV2 with TRBJ2-2; 8 nucleotides line up with TRBD1. The CDR3 has 13 residues. Germline CDR1 and CDR2: SNHLY and FYNNEI. Germline trimming cut 6 bases from V and 6 bases from J; bases unmatched to any gene: 3.

The chain combines TRBV6-6 with TRBJ2-3; TRBD1 or TRBD2 may be the D gene (5 bases each). This CDR3 has 18 amino acids. Trimming stripped 5 bases from V and 3 bases from J, with 24 bases between. CDR1 MNHNY and CDR2 SVGAGI come from the germline V gene (reference sequence). The DNA of the CDR3 is TGTGCCAGCAGTCCTTTGAGGGGCAGGGTAGGCCTAACAGATACGCAGTATTTT. Amino acids: CASSPLRGRVGLTDTQYF.